This T cell receptor beta chain was found in a study of shared clonotypes between healthy human individuals. CD8 cells regarded as naive lacked CD45RO, were positively chosen for CCR7, and omitted terminally differentiated effector memory CD45RA+ cells. Remarks on this clone: At the DNA level, this CDR3 is encoded by other sequences in the same sample as well.

Assay: immunoSEQ multiplex PCR; the TCRdb copy retains only in-frame clones and omits some. The table includes 630,000 or so clones, roughly 98% detected once. Germline V gene sequence: CDR1 LNHDA, CDR2 SQIVND (reference sequence). This CDR3 spans 11 amino acids. Trimming stripped 5 bases from V and 4 bases from J, with 6 bases between. The chain couples TRBV19 to TRBJ2-7, with unresolved D. This receptor was identified in a man in his thirties or forties in good health. Sequencing was done on a sample of naive CD8+ T cells sorted from blood. Here the CDR3 reads CASSLGYEQYF. The CDR3 DNA is TGTGCCAGTAGTCTAGGATACGAGCAGTACTTC.